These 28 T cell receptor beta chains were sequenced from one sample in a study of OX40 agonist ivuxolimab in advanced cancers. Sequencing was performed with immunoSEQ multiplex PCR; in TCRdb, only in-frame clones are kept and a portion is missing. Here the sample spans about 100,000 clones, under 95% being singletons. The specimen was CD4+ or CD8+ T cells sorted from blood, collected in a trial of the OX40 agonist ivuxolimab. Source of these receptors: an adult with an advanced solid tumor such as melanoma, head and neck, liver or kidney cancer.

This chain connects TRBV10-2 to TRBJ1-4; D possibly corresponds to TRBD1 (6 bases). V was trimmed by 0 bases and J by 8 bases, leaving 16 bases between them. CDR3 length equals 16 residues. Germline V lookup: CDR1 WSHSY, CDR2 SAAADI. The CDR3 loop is CASSESSQGMGEKLFF. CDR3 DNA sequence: TGCGCCAGCAGTGAGTCGTCGCAGGGGATGGGGGAAAAACTGTTTTTT.

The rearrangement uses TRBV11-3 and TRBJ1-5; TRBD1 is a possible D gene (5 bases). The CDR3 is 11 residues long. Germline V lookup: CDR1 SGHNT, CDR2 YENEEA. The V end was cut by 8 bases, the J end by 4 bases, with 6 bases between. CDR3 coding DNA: TGTGCCAGCGGACATAATCAGCCCCAGCATTTT. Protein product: CASGHNQPQHF.

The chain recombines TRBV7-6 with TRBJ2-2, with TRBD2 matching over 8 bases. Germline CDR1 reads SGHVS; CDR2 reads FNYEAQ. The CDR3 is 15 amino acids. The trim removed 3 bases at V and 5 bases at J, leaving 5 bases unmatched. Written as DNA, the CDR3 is TGTGCCAGCAGCTTGTACCGGGAGGGAACCGGGGAGCTGTTTTTT. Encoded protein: CASSLYREGTGELFF. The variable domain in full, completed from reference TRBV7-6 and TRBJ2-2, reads GAGVSQSPRYKVTKRGQDVALRCDPISGHVSLYWYRQALGQGPEFLTYFNYEAQQDKSGLPNDRFSAERPEGSISTLTIQRTEQRDSAMYRCASSLYREGTGELFFGEGSRLTVL.

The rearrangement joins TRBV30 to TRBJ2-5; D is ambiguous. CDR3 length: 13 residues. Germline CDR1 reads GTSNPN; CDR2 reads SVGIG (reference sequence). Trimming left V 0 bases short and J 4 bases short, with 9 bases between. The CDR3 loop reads CAWSVQFLETQYF. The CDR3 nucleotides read TGTGCCTGGAGTGTACAGTTTCTAGAGACCCAGTACTTC.

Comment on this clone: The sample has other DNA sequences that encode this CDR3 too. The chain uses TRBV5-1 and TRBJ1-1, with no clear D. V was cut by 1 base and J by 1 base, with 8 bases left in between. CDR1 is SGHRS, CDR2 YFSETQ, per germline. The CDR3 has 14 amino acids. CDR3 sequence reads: CASSLSPGNTEAFF. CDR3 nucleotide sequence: TGCGCCAGCAGCTTGTCCCCAGGGAACACTGAAGCTTTCTTT. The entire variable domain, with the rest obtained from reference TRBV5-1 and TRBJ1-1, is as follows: KAGVTQTPRYLIKTRGQQVTLSCSPISGHRSVSWYQQTPGQGLQFLFEYFSETQRNKGNFPGRFSGRQFSNSRSEMNVSTLELGDSALYLCASSLSPGNTEAFFGQGTRLTVV.

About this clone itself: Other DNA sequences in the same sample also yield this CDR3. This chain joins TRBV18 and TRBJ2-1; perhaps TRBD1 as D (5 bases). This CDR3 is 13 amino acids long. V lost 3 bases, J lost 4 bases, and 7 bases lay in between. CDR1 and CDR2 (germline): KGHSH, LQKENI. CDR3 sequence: CASSPDRYNEQFF. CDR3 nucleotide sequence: TGTGCCAGCTCACCCGACAGATACAATGAGCAGTTCTTC.

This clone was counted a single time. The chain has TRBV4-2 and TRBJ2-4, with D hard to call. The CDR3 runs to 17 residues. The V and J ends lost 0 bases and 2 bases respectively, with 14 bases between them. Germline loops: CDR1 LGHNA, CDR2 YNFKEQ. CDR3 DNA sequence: TGTGCCAGCAGCCAAGAAAGAGTATACTTAACCAAAAACATTCAGTACTTC. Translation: CASSQERVYLTKNIQYF.

CDR3 in amino acids: CASSTGQGYTGELFF. In DNA form, the CDR3 reads TGTGCCAGCAGTACGGGACAGGGCTACACCGGGGAGCTGTTTTTT. This sequence joins TRBV11-1 and TRBJ2-2; 9 bases are shared with TRBD1. Germline CDR1 is SGHAT and CDR2 is FQDESV (reference sequence). The V segment lost 6 bases and the J segment 3 bases; nucleotides outside the gene matches: 5. The CDR3 totals 15 residues.

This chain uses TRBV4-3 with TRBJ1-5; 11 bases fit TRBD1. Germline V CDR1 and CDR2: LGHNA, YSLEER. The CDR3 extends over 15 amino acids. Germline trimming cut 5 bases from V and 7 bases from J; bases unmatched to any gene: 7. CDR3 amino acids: CASSLRTGGGQPQHF. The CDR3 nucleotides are TGCGCCAGCAGCTTAAGGACAGGGGGCGGCCAGCCCCAGCATTTT.

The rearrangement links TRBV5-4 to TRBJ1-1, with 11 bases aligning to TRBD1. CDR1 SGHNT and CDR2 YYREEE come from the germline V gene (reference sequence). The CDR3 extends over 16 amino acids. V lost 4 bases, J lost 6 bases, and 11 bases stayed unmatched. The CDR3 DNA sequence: TGTGCCAGCAGCCGGACAGGGGGCAGGTCTAGCGCTGAAGCTTTCTTT. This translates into CASSRTGGRSSAEAFF.

The CDR3 DNA reads TGTGCCAGCAGCCGACAAGGACAGGGGAGGACCGGGGAGCTGTTTTTT. Protein sequence: CASSRQGQGRTGELFF. The gene calls are TRBV7-2 and TRBJ2-2; the match to TRBD1 covers 9 bases. CDR3 length equals 16 residues. Germline trimming cut 5 bases from V and 5 bases from J; bases unmatched to any gene: 9. In germline, CDR1 is SGHTA, CDR2 FQGNSA.

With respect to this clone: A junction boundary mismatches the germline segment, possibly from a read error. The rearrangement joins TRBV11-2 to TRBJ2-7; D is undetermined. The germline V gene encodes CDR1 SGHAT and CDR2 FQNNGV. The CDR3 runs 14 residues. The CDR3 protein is CASSLDGRSYEQYF. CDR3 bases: TGTGCCAGCAGCCTAGACGGCAGATCCTACGAGCAGTACTTC.

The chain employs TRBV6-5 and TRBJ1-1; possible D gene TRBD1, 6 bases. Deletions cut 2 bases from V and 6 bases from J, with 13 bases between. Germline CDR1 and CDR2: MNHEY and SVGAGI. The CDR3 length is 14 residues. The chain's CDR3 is CASSYGGPSSEAFF. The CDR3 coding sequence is TGTGCCAGCAGTTACGGGGGGCCCTCGTCTGAAGCTTTCTTT.

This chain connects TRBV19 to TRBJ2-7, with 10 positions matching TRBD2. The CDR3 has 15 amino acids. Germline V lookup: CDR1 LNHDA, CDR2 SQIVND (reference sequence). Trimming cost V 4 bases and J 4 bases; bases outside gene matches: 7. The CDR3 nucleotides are TGTGCCAGTAGTAACCCTAGCGGGAGCGGGTACGAGCAGTACTTC. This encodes CASSNPSGSGYEQYF.

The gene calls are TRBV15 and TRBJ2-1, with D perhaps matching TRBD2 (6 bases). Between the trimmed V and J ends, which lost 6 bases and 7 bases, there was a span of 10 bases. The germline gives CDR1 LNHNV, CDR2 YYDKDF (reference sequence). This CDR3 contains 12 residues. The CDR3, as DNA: TGTGCCACCAGTCGACTAGGGAATGAGCAGTTCTTC. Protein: CATSRLGNEQFF.

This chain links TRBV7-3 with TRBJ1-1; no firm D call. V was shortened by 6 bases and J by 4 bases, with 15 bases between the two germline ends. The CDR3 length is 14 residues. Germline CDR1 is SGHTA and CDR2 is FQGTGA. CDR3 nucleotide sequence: TGTGCCAGCAGTTTGGACCCGTCAAGCACTGAAGCTTTCTTT. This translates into CASSLDPSSTEAFF.

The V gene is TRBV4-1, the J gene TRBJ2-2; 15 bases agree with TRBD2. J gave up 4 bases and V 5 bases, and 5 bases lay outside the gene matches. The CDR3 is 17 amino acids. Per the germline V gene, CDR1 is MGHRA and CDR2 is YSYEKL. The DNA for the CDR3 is TGCGCCAGCAGCGGCCGGACTAGCGGGAGGGGCACCGGGGAGCTGTTTTTT. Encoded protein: CASSGRTSGRGTGELFF.

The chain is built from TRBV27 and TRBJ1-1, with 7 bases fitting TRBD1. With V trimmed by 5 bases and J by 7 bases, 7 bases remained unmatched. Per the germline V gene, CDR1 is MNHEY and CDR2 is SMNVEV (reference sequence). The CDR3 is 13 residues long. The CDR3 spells CASSLTRDSEAFF. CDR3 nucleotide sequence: TGTGCCAGCAGTCTAACCCGGGACAGTGAAGCTTTCTTT.

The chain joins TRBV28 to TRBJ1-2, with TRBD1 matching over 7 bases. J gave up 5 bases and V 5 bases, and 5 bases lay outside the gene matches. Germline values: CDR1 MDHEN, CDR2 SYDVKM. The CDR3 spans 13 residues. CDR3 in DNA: TGTGCCAGCAGTGCAGGGACAGAGTATGGCTACACCTTC. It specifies CASSAGTEYGYTF.

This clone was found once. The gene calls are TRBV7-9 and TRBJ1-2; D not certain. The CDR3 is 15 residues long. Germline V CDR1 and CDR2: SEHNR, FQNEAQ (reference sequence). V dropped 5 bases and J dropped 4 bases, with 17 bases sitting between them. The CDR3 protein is CASSPSGRPLYGYTF. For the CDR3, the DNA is TGTGCCAGCAGCCCTAGTGGGCGACCCCTCTATGGCTACACCTTC.

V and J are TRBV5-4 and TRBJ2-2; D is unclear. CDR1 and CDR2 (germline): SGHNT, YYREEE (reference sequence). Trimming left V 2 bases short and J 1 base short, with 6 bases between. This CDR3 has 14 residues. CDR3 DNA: TGTGCCAGCAGCTTTGCTAGGAACACCGGGGAGCTGTTTTTT. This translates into CASSFARNTGELFF.

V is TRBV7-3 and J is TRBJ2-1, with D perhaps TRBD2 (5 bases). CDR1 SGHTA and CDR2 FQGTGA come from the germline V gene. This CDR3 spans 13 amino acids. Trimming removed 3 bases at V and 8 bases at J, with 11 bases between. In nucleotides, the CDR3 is TGTGCCAGCAGCTTGGCTAGCAACTATGAGCAGTTCTTC. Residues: CASSLASNYEQFF.

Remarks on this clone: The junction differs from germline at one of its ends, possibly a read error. The DNA for the CDR3 is TGTGCTAGCAGCTTAGCCCCTAGCGGGGTAGCCAAAAACATTCAGTACTTC. Protein: CASSLAPSGVAKNIQYF. The V and J genes are TRBV7-7 and TRBJ2-4; 9 bases match TRBD2. The CDR3 is made up of 17 amino acids. Germline CDR1 reads SSHAT; CDR2 reads FNYEAQ (reference sequence).

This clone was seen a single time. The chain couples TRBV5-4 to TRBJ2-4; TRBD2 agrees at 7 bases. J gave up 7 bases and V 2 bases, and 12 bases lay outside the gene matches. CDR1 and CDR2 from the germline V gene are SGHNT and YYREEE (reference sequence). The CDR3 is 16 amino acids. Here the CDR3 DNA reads TGTGCCAGCAGCTTTTACGTCGGGGAGGGGAGGAACATTCAGTACTTC. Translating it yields CASSFYVGEGRNIQYF.

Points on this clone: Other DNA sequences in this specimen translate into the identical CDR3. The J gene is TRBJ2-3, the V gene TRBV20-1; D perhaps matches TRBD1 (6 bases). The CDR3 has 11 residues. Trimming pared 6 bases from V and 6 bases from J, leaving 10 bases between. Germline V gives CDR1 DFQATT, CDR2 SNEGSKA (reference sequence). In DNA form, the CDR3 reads TGCAGTGCCAGGGGTGGCGATACGCAGTATTTT. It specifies CSARGGDTQYF.

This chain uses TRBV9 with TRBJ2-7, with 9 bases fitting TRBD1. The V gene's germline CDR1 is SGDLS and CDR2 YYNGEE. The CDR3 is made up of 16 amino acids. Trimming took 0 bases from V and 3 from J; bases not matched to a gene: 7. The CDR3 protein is CASSVEVGTGYYEQYF. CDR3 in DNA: TGTGCCAGCAGCGTAGAGGTCGGGACAGGGTACTACGAGCAGTACTTC.

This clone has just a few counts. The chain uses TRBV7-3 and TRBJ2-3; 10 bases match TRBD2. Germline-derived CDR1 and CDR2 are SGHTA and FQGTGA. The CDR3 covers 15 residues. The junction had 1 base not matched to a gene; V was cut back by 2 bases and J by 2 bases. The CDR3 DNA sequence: TGTGCCAGCAGCTTAGGGACTAGCGCCACAGATACGCAGTATTTT. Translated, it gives CASSLGTSATDTQYF.

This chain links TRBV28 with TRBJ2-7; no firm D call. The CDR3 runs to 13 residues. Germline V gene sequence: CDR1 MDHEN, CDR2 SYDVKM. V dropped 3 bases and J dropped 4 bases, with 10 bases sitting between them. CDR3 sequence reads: CASSLSPEYEQYF. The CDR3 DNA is TGTGCCAGCAGTTTGAGCCCAGAATACGAGCAGTACTTC.